One sample yielded the 32 T cell receptor beta chains listed below, sequenced in a study of Ad26.COV2.S vaccination and SARS-CoV-2 variants. Libraries were prepared by immunoSEQ multiplex PCR; TCRdb keeps only in-frame clonotypes and omits some of them. The table lists approximately 300,000 clones, about 86% of them singletons. Treatment: 19 received Ad26.COV2.S at low or high dose, single or two shots; 5 received placebo; per-sample allocation not given. Collection of samples fell on day 63 after the first vaccine or placebo injection. The sequencing used peripheral blood, collected in a trial of Ad26.COV2.S vaccine versus placebo. Receptor source: a person between 18 and 65 years old who received the Ad26.COV2.S COVID-19 vaccine or a placebo.

The chain is built from TRBV5-1 and TRBJ1-1; D is uncertain. This CDR3 has 11 amino acids. CDR1 is SGHRS, CDR2 YFSETQ, per germline. V lost 4 bases, J lost 1 base, and 2 bases lay in between. The CDR3 sequence is CASSGNTEAFF. In DNA form, the CDR3 reads TGCGCCAGCAGCGGGAACACTGAAGCTTTCTTT. The variable domain in full, completed from reference TRBV5-1 and TRBJ1-1, reads KAGVTQTPRYLIKTRGQQVTLSCSPISGHRSVSWYQQTPGQGLQFLFEYFSETQRNKGNFPGRFSGRQFSNSRSEMNVSTLELGDSALYLCASSGNTEAFFGQGTRLTVV.

This sequence joins TRBV29-1 and TRBJ2-7; tentative D call: TRBD2 (6 bases). The length of the CDR3 is 14 residues. V lost 4 bases and J lost 7, with 20 bases in between. Germline CDR1 reads SQVTM; CDR2 reads ANQGSEA. Written as DNA, the CDR3 is TGCAGCGTTGGGGTCGTTGGAGGGTCGGGAGAGCAGTACTTC. Amino acids: CSVGVVGGSGEQYF.

This clone was seen once. This chain connects TRBV5-1 to TRBJ1-5; D not certain. The CDR3 totals 13 residues. Trimming pared 0 bases from V and 4 bases from J, leaving 5 bases between. Germline loops: CDR1 SGHRS, CDR2 YFSETQ. The CDR3 reads CASSLEPNQPQHF. In DNA form, the CDR3 reads TGCGCCAGCAGCTTGGAGCCTAATCAGCCCCAGCATTTT.

V usage is TRBV30 and J usage is TRBJ1-2, with D perhaps matching TRBD1 (5 bases). CDR3 length equals 13 residues. V was cut by 4 bases and J by 3 bases, with 12 bases left in between. Germline V lookup: CDR1 GTSNPN, CDR2 SVGIG (reference sequence). CDR3 in amino acids: CAWTSGTDYGYTF. As DNA, the CDR3 is TGTGCCTGGACCTCAGGGACTGACTATGGCTACACCTTC.

The rearrangement links TRBV30 to TRBJ1-3, with D hard to call. V shed 4 bases and J shed 2 bases, with 6 bases lying between them. Looked up from germline, CDR1 is GTSNPN and CDR2 is SVGIG (reference sequence). CDR3 length equals 12 residues. The CDR3 region has the DNA TGTGCCTGGACAGGAACTGGAAACACCATATATTTT. Encoded protein: CAWTGTGNTIYF.

The chain links TRBV30 to TRBJ1-1; D is perhaps TRBD1 (5 bases). Between the trimmed V and J ends, which lost 1 base and 0 bases, there was a span of 12 bases. From germline, CDR1 is GTSNPN and CDR2 SVGIG (reference sequence). The CDR3 sequence is 15 residues long. CDR3 region: CAWSAGGGLNTEAFF. The CDR3 region has the DNA TGTGCCTGGAGTGCTGGGGGAGGGCTGAACACTGAAGCTTTCTTT.

The rearrangement uses TRBV7-2 and TRBJ1-1, with 7 bases matching TRBD1. The trim removed 5 bases at V and 4 bases at J, leaving 7 bases unmatched. The CDR3 extends over 14 amino acids. Looked up from germline, CDR1 is SGHTA and CDR2 is FQGNSA. In DNA form, the CDR3 reads TGTGCCAGCAGCACATCACAGGGGTCCACTGAAGCTTTCTTT. It codes for CASSTSQGSTEAFF.

V usage is TRBV9 and J usage is TRBJ1-4, with 7 bases identical to TRBD1. Germline CDR1 is SGDLS and CDR2 is YYNGEE. The CDR3 extends over 15 amino acids. With 3 bases clipped from V and 4 bases from J, the junction kept 6 bases outside the gene matches. The DNA of the CDR3 is TGTGCCAGCAGCGCGGGACAGATTAATAATGAAAAACTGTTTTTT. Translating gives CASSAGQINNEKLFF.

The chain recombines TRBV6-5 with TRBJ2-3, with D perhaps TRBD1 (5 bases). Germline CDR1 MNHEY, CDR2 SVGAGI. This CDR3 has 15 amino acids. V was trimmed by 6 bases and J by 1 base, leaving 14 bases between them. The CDR3 nucleotides are TGTGCCAGCAGCGATGGGGCAGGGCGCACAGATACGCAGTATTTT. Translation: CASSDGAGRTDTQYF.

This clone was detected once. CDR3 bases: TGCGCCAGCAGCTTGGACAGCCCAAATCGCTACAATGAGCAGTTCTTC. Translating it yields CASSLDSPNRYNEQFF. The chain couples TRBV5-1 to TRBJ2-1, with unresolved D. With 0 bases removed from V and 3 bases from J, the gap between germline ends came to 13 bases. Germline CDR1 SGHRS, CDR2 YFSETQ. CDR3 length: 16 amino acids.

This chain connects TRBV6-5 to TRBJ2-7; D possibly matches TRBD1 or TRBD2 (7 bases each). This CDR3 spans 15 amino acids. CDR1 and CDR2 from the germline V gene are MNHEY and SVGAGI. With 6 bases removed from V and 3 bases from J, the gap between germline ends came to 18 bases. CDR3 sequence: CASSRGGRGLYEQYF. Written as DNA, the CDR3 is TGTGCCAGCAGCCGCGGGGGTAGGGGGCTCTACGAGCAGTACTTC.

This chain uses TRBV2 with TRBJ2-1; 7 positions agree with TRBD2. CDR3 length equals 13 residues. V gave up 7 bases and J gave up 8 bases; unmatched junction bases: 8. Germline-derived CDR1 and CDR2 are SNHLY and FYNNEI. Here the CDR3 reads CASNRAGVYEQFF. The CDR3 DNA follows: TGTGCCAGCAACCGCGCGGGGGTCTATGAGCAGTTCTTC.

This sequence joins TRBV5-1 and TRBJ1-1; D not certain. Looked up from germline, CDR1 is SGHRS and CDR2 is YFSETQ. The CDR3 covers 13 residues. V dropped 4 bases and J dropped 1 base, with 8 bases sitting between them. In DNA, the CDR3 is TGCGCCAGCAGCGTAGGTGAGAACACTGAAGCTTTCTTT. Its protein product is CASSVGENTEAFF.

This chain joins TRBV2 and TRBJ2-1; D not resolved. V lost 3 bases to trimming and J lost 10 bases, with 13 bases between them. This CDR3 is built from 13 residues. Germline CDR1 and CDR2: SNHLY and FYNNEI. The CDR3 reads CASSEDPRREQFF. The CDR3 nucleotides read TGTGCCAGCAGTGAGGACCCTCGGCGGGAGCAGTTCTTC. Supplemented by reference TRBV2 and TRBJ2-1, the full variable domain reads EPEVTQTPSHQVTQMGQEVILRCVPISNHLYFYWYRQILGQKVEFLVSFYNNEISEKSEIFDDQFSVERPDGSNFTLKIRSTKLEDSAMYFCASSEDPRREQFFGPGTRLTVL.

The chain joins TRBV13 to TRBJ2-7, with a tentative D call TRBD2 (6 bases). The V end was cut by 3 bases, the J end by 3 bases, with 6 bases between. CDR3 length equals 12 residues. In germline, CDR1 is PRHDT, CDR2 FYEKMQ (reference sequence). The CDR3 sequence: CASSFGGYEQYF. As DNA, the CDR3 is TGTGCCAGCAGCTTCGGGGGCTACGAGCAGTACTTC.

CDR3 sequence (DNA): TGTGCCAGCCCCCGGGATAGGGGTCTCCCCGGGGAGCTGTTTTTT. As protein: CASPRDRGLPGELFF. The J gene is TRBJ2-2, the V gene TRBV6-5, with D perhaps being TRBD1 or TRBD2 (5 bases each). The V and J ends lost 8 bases and 6 bases respectively, with 19 bases between them. In germline, CDR1 is MNHEY, CDR2 SVGAGI. This CDR3 spans 15 amino acids.

J is TRBJ2-6 and V is TRBV2, with D uncertain. This CDR3 contains 16 residues. V was clipped by 9 bases and J by 0 bases, with 15 bases between them. Germline lookup yields CDR1 SNHLY and CDR2 FYNNEI. CDR3 sequence (DNA): TGTGCCAGAGCCCCCCGGTCCCTCTCTGGGGCCAACGTCCTGACTTTC. Residues: CARAPRSLSGANVLTF.

The chain combines TRBV6-5 with TRBJ2-5, with 8 positions matching TRBD1. Germline V gene lookup returns CDR1 MNHEY and CDR2 SVGAGI. V dropped 6 bases and J dropped 5; count of bases not matched to a gene: 11. This CDR3 contains 15 residues. The CDR3 region has the DNA TGTGCCAGCAGCTCCCAGGGGGCGTGGTGGGAGACCCAGTACTTC. Protein product: CASSSQGAWWETQYF.

This sequence joins TRBV10-1 and TRBJ2-3; 7 bases map to TRBD2. Trimming at V came to 4 bases and at J to 3 bases, leaving 4 bases not matched to a gene. Germline-derived CDR1 and CDR2 are WNHNN and SYGVQD (reference sequence). The CDR3 is 14 residues long. CDR3 region: CASSGPAGTDTQYF. CDR3 sequence (DNA): TGCGCCAGCAGTGGACCAGCGGGGACAGATACGCAGTATTTT.

The chain has TRBV10-3 and TRBJ2-1, with 12 bases lining up with TRBD2. V trimming: 7 bases; J trimming: 5 bases; junction bases outside the gene matches: 9. This CDR3 region has 16 residues. Germline CDR1 ENHRY, CDR2 SYGVKD. The CDR3 protein is CAIKASGGAVNNEQFF. For the CDR3, the DNA is TGTGCCATCAAGGCTAGCGGGGGGGCCGTCAACAATGAGCAGTTCTTC.

This chain joins TRBV10-3 and TRBJ1-2; a weak D match, TRBD1 (6 bases). Germline loops: CDR1 ENHRY, CDR2 SYGVKD. Trimming removed 3 bases from V and 4 bases from J, with 12 bases in between. CDR3 size: 14 residues. The CDR3 DNA reads as TGTGCCATCAGTGATGGGGGGCTGGGCTATGGCTACACCTTC. It codes for CAISDGGLGYGYTF.

The count of this clone is one. V and J are TRBV6-5 and TRBJ1-4, with TRBD1 matching over 9 bases. This CDR3 is built from 13 residues. Trimming at V came to 6 bases and at J to 8 bases, leaving 4 bases not matched to a gene. The V gene's germline CDR1 is MNHEY and CDR2 SVGAGI. The CDR3 spells CASRDRGWEKLFF. In DNA form, the CDR3 reads TGTGCCAGCAGGGACAGGGGCTGGGAAAAACTGTTTTTT.

The V and J genes are TRBV11-2 and TRBJ2-7; D uncertain. V was clipped by 5 bases and J by 4 bases, with 6 bases between them. Per the germline V gene, CDR1 is SGHAT and CDR2 is FQNNGV. The CDR3 consists of 11 residues. CDR3 in amino acids: CASSPKYEQYF. Here the CDR3 DNA reads TGTGCCAGCAGCCCGAAGTACGAGCAGTACTTC.

There are a few counts of this clone. The rearrangement links TRBV11-2 to TRBJ2-5, with D unresolved. Germline-derived CDR1 and CDR2 are SGHAT and FQNNGV. V lost 5 bases and J lost 5, with 15 bases in between. CDR3 length: 14 amino acids. The CDR3 reads CASSPGSAFETQYF. CDR3 nucleotide sequence: TGTGCCAGCAGCCCTGGGTCGGCATTTGAGACCCAGTACTTC.

The rearrangement joins TRBV5-4 to TRBJ2-7; D gene unclear. Germline lookup yields CDR1 SGHNT and CDR2 YYREEE (reference sequence). V lost 4 bases and J lost 5, with 13 bases in between. This CDR3 spans 13 amino acids. The CDR3 DNA sequence: TGTGCCAGCAGCCTGAGAGACCTAAACGAGCAGTACTTC. This gives the protein CASSLRDLNEQYF.

Of note for this clone: At one end the junction does not follow the germline gene, possibly because of a read error. V and J are TRBV3-1 (or the pseudogene TRBV3-2) and TRBJ2-1; the match to TRBD2 covers 11 bases. CDR1 is LGHDT and CDR2 is YNNKEL in the germline V gene (reference sequence). This CDR3 comprises 15 residues. The DNA of the CDR3 is TGTGCCAGCAGACAAGATCTAGCGGGGGGCGGTGAGCAGTTCTTC. As protein: CASRQDLAGGGEQFF.

A few counts support this clone. The chain is built from TRBV5-4 and TRBJ1-2; 8 positions match TRBD1. The CDR3 loop spans 17 amino acids. Germline V gene sequence: CDR1 SGHNT, CDR2 YYREEE (reference sequence). The V segment lost 2 bases and the J segment 0 bases; nucleotides outside the gene matches: 9. The CDR3: CASSFGDRSYTNYGYTF. CDR3 in DNA: TGTGCCAGCAGCTTCGGGGACAGGTCTTACACTAACTATGGCTACACCTTC.

The chain uses TRBV4-3 and TRBJ1-1, with a tentative D call TRBD1 (6 bases). Germline loops: CDR1 LGHNA, CDR2 YSLEER. Trimming removed 0 bases at V and 10 bases at J, with 18 bases between. CDR3 length: 15 amino acids. The chain's CDR3 is CASSQDRTGSVGAFF. The CDR3 nucleotides read TGCGCCAGCAGCCAAGATCGAACAGGGTCCGTTGGAGCTTTCTTT.

V is TRBV11-2 and J is TRBJ2-2; D remains ambiguous. Trimming took off 4 bases at V and 2 bases at J, with 17 bases between the two ends. In germline, CDR1 is SGHAT, CDR2 FQNNGV. This CDR3 is built from 17 residues. The CDR3 bases are TGTGCCAGCAGCTCCGAACCCTTGGCCGCAAACACCGGGGAGCTGTTTTTT. It specifies CASSSEPLAANTGELFF.

This clone was counted only a few times. The chain couples TRBV6-6 to TRBJ1-1, with 7 bases aligning to TRBD1. Germline V gene lookup returns CDR1 MNHNY and CDR2 SVGAGI (reference sequence). CDR3 size: 19 residues. Trimming cost V 6 bases and J 0 bases; bases outside gene matches: 19. DNA of the CDR3: TGTGCCAGCAGCTGGGGGGGACCGGGACAGAGGTCCTTGAACACTGAAGCTTTCTTT. This translates into CASSWGGPGQRSLNTEAFF.

This rearrangement joins TRBV9 to TRBJ1-2, with 8 bases fitting TRBD1. Germline V gene lookup returns CDR1 SGDLS and CDR2 YYNGEE. The CDR3 has 15 amino acids. J lost 4 bases, V lost 4 bases, and 9 bases had no gene match. The CDR3 is CASSPSITGGYGYTF. Written as DNA, the CDR3 is TGTGCCAGCAGCCCATCTATTACAGGGGGCTATGGCTACACCTTC.

This clone turned up a few times. The V gene is TRBV19, the J gene TRBJ1-6, with TRBD1 identical over 7 bases. CDR3 size: 17 residues. The trim removed 4 bases at V and 3 bases at J, leaving 9 bases unmatched. CDR1 is LNHDA, CDR2 SQIVND, per germline (reference sequence). The CDR3 nucleotides read TGTGCCAGTAGTAGCCGACAGGGTCAGGGCTATAATTCACCCCTCCACTTT. This sequence encodes CASSSRQGQGYNSPLHF.